The 8 T cell receptor beta chains presented below share a single source sample, sequenced in a study of blood T cell repertoires in COVID-19. TCRdb's table, derived via immunoSEQ multiplex PCR, lists solely in-frame clones and lacks some. The sample has roughly 120,000 clones; under 95% are singletons. The specimen was peripheral blood. Receptors were obtained from a man aged 50-60 years with active COVID-19.

The gene calls are TRBV7-8 and TRBJ2-7; the match to TRBD1 covers 8 bases. The germline gives CDR1 SGHVS, CDR2 FQNEAQ. The junction had 5 bases not matched to a gene; V was cut back by 4 bases and J by 0 bases. The CDR3 is 15 residues long. CDR3 in DNA: TGTGCCAGCAGCTGGACAGGGCTAAGCTCCTACGAGCAGTACGTC. Amino acids: CASSWTGLSSYEQYV.

This clone was seen a single time. The chain joins TRBV12-3 or TRBV12-4 to TRBJ1-1; D gene ambiguous. V was trimmed by 3 bases and J by 1 base, leaving 6 bases between them. The CDR3 consists of 13 residues. CDR3 sequence (DNA): TGTGCCAGCAGTTTTGCGGAGAACACTGAAGCTTTCTTT. This codes for CASSFAENTEAFF.

V is TRBV27 and J is TRBJ2-3; TRBD1 aligns across 8 bases. Germline CDR1 and CDR2: MNHEY and SMNVEV (reference sequence). V shed 6 bases, J shed 4 bases, and the junction held 12 bases outside the gene matches. This CDR3 comprises 16 residues. The CDR3 reads CASRLNRDRRPDTQYF. The CDR3 DNA follows: TGTGCCAGCAGACTAAACCGGGACAGGCGACCAGATACGCAGTATTTT.

The chain carries TRBV5-6 and TRBJ1-2, with 10 bases matching TRBD1. Germline loops: CDR1 SGHDT, CDR2 YYEEEE. The CDR3 sequence is 14 residues long. Trimming cost V 3 bases and J 1 base; bases outside gene matches: 0. Here the CDR3 reads CASSWTGGNYGYTF. CDR3 bases: TGTGCCAGCAGCTGGACAGGGGGTAACTATGGCTACACCTTC.

The sample holds one count of this clone. The rearrangement joins TRBV20-1 to TRBJ1-3; unclear D gene. The length of the CDR3 is 11 residues. Germline CDR1 reads DFQATT; CDR2 reads SNEGSKA (reference sequence). The CDR3 protein is CSVPSGNTIYF. In DNA, the CDR3 is TGCAGCGTCCCCTCTGGAAACACCATATATTTT.

This sequence joins TRBV2 and TRBJ2-5, with D possibly TRBD2 on 5 matching bases. The V and J ends lost 7 bases and 2 bases respectively, with 11 bases between them. The germline gives CDR1 SNHLY, CDR2 FYNNEI. The CDR3 runs 13 residues. This chain's CDR3 is CASKYSAQETQYF. The CDR3 region has the DNA TGTGCCAGCAAGTATAGCGCTCAAGAGACCCAGTACTTC.

J is TRBJ1-5 and V is TRBV6-5; TRBD1 matches 7 bases. V gave up 6 bases and J gave up 6 bases; unmatched junction bases: 11. The CDR3 loop spans 15 amino acids. Germline-derived CDR1 and CDR2 are MNHEY and SVGAGI. The CDR3 nucleotides read TGTGCCAGCAGCCAGAGCAGGGGGTTAGGTCAGCCCCAGCATTTT. Amino acids: CASSQSRGLGQPQHF.

The V call is TRBV3-1 (or the pseudogene TRBV3-2), the J call TRBJ2-5; no clear D gene. The CDR3 runs to 15 residues. Germline V CDR1 and CDR2: LGHDT, YNNKEL (reference sequence). V lost 4 bases and J 3 bases, leaving 15 bases between the germline ends. The CDR3 nucleotides are TGTGCCAGCAGCCGGCAACCAATGCCCGAAGAGACCCAGTACTTC. This encodes CASSRQPMPEETQYF.